What follows are 29 T cell receptor beta chains derived from one specimen sequenced in a study of blood T cells in healthy people across ages. It was with a sample-barcoded 5' primer and a J-beta primer mix that a second PCR of roughly 7 to 12 cycles was run. TCRdb processed the 5' RACE reads anew with MiXCR; each CDR3 protein has one entry. The sample holds 450,000 to 600,000 distinct CDR3 sequences, roughly a quarter seen once. These same records also appear under a second study, on T cells of mothers and their children.

The sample consisted of blood. These receptors all stem from a boy aged 2-9 years in good health.

This clonotype was picked up a small number of times. The CDR3 loop is CASSLWAKETQYF. CDR3 DNA sequence: TGTGCCAGCAGTTTATGGGCGAAAGAGACCCAGTACTTC. The rearrangement links TRBV28 to TRBJ2-5; the D is unclear. Germline assignment: CDR1 MDHEN and CDR2 SYDVKM. The CDR3 is 13 residues long. Trimming cost V 0 bases and J 3 bases, with 5 bases left between them.

The chain has TRBV4-2 and TRBJ2-1, with TRBD2 matching 7 bases. The J segment lost 3 bases and the V segment lost 0 bases, leaving 5 bases of the junction unmatched. This CDR3 has 16 amino acids. Germline V gene data show CDR1 as LGHNA and CDR2 as YNFKEQ. CDR3 nucleotides: TGTGCCAGCAGCCAAGATCCCGGCGGGGGCTACAATGAGCAGTTCTTC. Translating gives CASSQDPGGGYNEQFF.

This clonotype was seen a handful of times. This chain joins TRBV7-9 and TRBJ1-1; 11 positions agree with TRBD1. Losses at the gene ends were 5 bases for V and 4 bases for J; bases not matched to a gene: 6. Per the germline V gene, CDR1 is SEHNR and CDR2 is FQNEAQ (reference sequence). The CDR3 runs 15 residues. CDR3 nucleotide sequence: TGTGCCAGCAGCGATGGACAGGGGGCTCGCACTGAAGCTTTCTTT. Translated, it gives CASSDGQGARTEAFF.

V is TRBV5-1 and J is TRBJ2-2, with 10 bases lining up with TRBD1. CDR1 and CDR2 (germline): SGHRS, YFSETQ. Germline trimming cut 1 base from V and 7 bases from J; bases unmatched to any gene: 4. CDR3 length: 15 residues. The CDR3 sequence is CASSLRTGGNGELFF. The CDR3 coding sequence is TGCGCCAGCAGCTTGCGGACAGGGGGGAACGGGGAGCTGTTTTTT.

Points on this clonotype: The junction departs from germline at one end; a sequencing error may be responsible. The DNA for the CDR3 is TGTGCCAGCAGCTTGGCCGGGCAGGGGATCTATGACTACACCTTC. Translation: CASSLAGQGIYDYTF. This chain uses TRBV5-6 with TRBJ1-2; tentatively, D is TRBD1 (6 bases). The germline V gene encodes CDR1 SGHDT and CDR2 YYEEEE. This CDR3 comprises 15 residues.

This clonotype was observed a handful of times. The chain recombines TRBV5-1 with TRBJ2-3; D is unclear. The CDR3 runs 13 residues. Trimming shortened V by 4 bases and J by 5 bases, and 11 bases separated the two germline ends. The germline CDR1 and CDR2 sequences are SGHRS and YFSETQ. This CDR3 reads CASSTDWRDTQYF. The DNA for the CDR3 is TGCGCCAGCAGCACAGACTGGCGAGATACGCAGTATTTT.

The J gene is TRBJ2-2, the V gene TRBV14; tentatively, D is TRBD1 (6 bases). Deletions cut 8 bases from V and 6 bases from J, with 19 bases between. Germline V gene lookup returns CDR1 SGHDN and CDR2 FVKESK. CDR3 length: 15 residues. In DNA form, the CDR3 reads TGTGCCAGCGGTAGCGACAGGTTCGGTGCCGGGGAGCTGTTTTTT. It encodes CASGSDRFGAGELFF.

Note on this clonotype: A clone one base away is much larger, so this may be a read error. The CDR3 sequence is CASSYGTDTGELFF. The CDR3 region has the DNA TGTGCCAGCAGTTACGGGACAGACACCGGGGAGCTGTTTTTT. The chain couples TRBV6-2 or TRBV6-3 to TRBJ2-2, with 7 bases identical to TRBD1. The CDR3 runs to 14 residues. The V and J ends lost 2 bases and 3 bases, in that order; junction bases with no gene match: 0. The V gene's germline CDR1 is MNHEY and CDR2 SVGEGT.

The chain joins TRBV7-6 to TRBJ2-5, with 9 bases lining up with TRBD1. Germline loops: CDR1 SGHVS, CDR2 FNYEAQ. The trim removed 6 bases at V and 1 base at J, leaving 6 bases unmatched. The CDR3 totals 15 residues. CDR3 nucleotide sequence: TGTGCCAGCAGGTGGGGACAGGGCGGCCAAGAGACCCAGTACTTC. It codes for CASRWGQGGQETQYF.

V and J are TRBV6-6 and TRBJ1-4; D is ambiguous. Germline-derived CDR1 and CDR2 are MNHNY and SVGAGI (reference sequence). Trimming took off 2 bases at V and 0 bases at J, with 4 bases between the two ends. This CDR3 region has 14 residues. In DNA form, the CDR3 reads TGTGCCAGCAGTTACGGGACAACTAATGAAAAACTGTTTTTT. Translated, it gives CASSYGTTNEKLFF.

The J gene is TRBJ2-3, the V gene TRBV7-2; the D is unclear. There are 13 residues in the CDR3. Trimming removed 7 bases from V and 6 bases from J, with 14 bases in between. The germline V gene encodes CDR1 SGHTA and CDR2 FQGNSA. For the CDR3, the DNA is TGTGCCAGCATGGGCAGGTTCGGGGATACGCAGTATTTT. Translated: CASMGRFGDTQYF.

This chain joins TRBV25-1 and TRBJ1-1; D is ambiguous. Trimming pared 4 bases from V and 8 bases from J, leaving 8 bases between. Germline lookup yields CDR1 MGHDK and CDR2 SYGVNS. The length of the CDR3 is 11 residues. CDR3 region: CASSATTEAFF. The CDR3 region has the DNA TGTGCCAGCAGTGCGACCACAGAAGCTTTCTTT.

The gene calls are TRBV20-1 and TRBJ2-2, with D maybe TRBD1 (5 bases). CDR3 length: 14 amino acids. Trimming pared 2 bases from V and 6 bases from J, leaving 13 bases between. Germline loops: CDR1 DFQATT, CDR2 SNEGSKA (reference sequence). The CDR3: CSARPPTGPGELFF. The CDR3 DNA sequence: TGCAGTGCTAGACCACCTACAGGCCCCGGGGAGCTGTTTTTT.

The chain recombines TRBV4-2 with TRBJ2-1; the D gene is possibly TRBD2 (6 bases). Trimming pared 1 base from V and 8 bases from J, leaving 12 bases between. This CDR3 is 14 amino acids long. CDR1 and CDR2 from the germline V gene are LGHNA and YNFKEQ. This chain's CDR3 is CASSQGRGRYEQFF. CDR3 nucleotide sequence: TGTGCCAGCAGCCAAGGGCGAGGGAGGTATGAGCAGTTCTTC.

This chain links TRBV20-1 with TRBJ2-3, with a weak D call TRBD2 (6 bases). There are 16 residues in the CDR3. The germline V and J ends were trimmed by 0 bases and 5 bases, with 18 bases remaining between them. Per germline, CDR1 DFQATT and CDR2 SNEGSKA (reference sequence). The CDR3 DNA sequence: TGCAGTGCTAGAGATCTCCGGAGGGAGGCGGGAGATACGCAGTATTTT. It yields the protein CSARDLRREAGDTQYF.

This clonotype came up a few times. This chain uses TRBV29-1 with TRBJ1-2; 9 bases fit TRBD1. The V and J ends lost 4 bases and 5 bases, in that order; junction bases with no gene match: 2. The CDR3 is 12 amino acids. Germline V CDR1 and CDR2: SQVTM, ANQGSEA. For the CDR3, the DNA is TGCAGCGTTGGTGGGACAGGGTATGGCTACACCTTC. Translated, it gives CSVGGTGYGYTF.

The chain has TRBV2 and TRBJ2-5; 8 bases line up with TRBD1. The J call could be wrong; TRBJ2-7 is a better fit for the DNA end. From germline, CDR1 is SNHLY and CDR2 FYNNEI. The CDR3 consists of 16 residues. DNA for the CDR3: TGTGCCAGCAGAGAACCACAGACAGGGGAGTGGGCCGAGCAGTACTTC. Encoded protein: CASREPQTGEWAEQYF.

This CDR3 reads CSAPLSTDTQYF. CDR3 nucleotide sequence: TGCAGTGCTCCGCTGAGCACAGATACGCAGTATTTT. V gene TRBV20-1 combines with J gene TRBJ2-3; D gene ambiguous. Germline-derived CDR1 and CDR2 are DFQATT and SNEGSKA (reference sequence). The V end lost 5 bases, the J end lost 0 bases, and 6 bases lay between the germline ends. The CDR3 length is 12 residues.

The chain employs TRBV12-3 or TRBV12-4 and TRBJ2-3; 12 bases are shared with TRBD2. The J segment lost 5 bases and the V segment lost 5 bases, leaving 8 bases of the junction unmatched. The CDR3 spans 16 residues. The CDR3 sequence is CASSPSSGGAVDTQYF. CDR3 coding DNA: TGTGCCAGCAGTCCTTCTAGCGGGGGGGCCGTAGATACGCAGTATTTT.

The rearrangement links TRBV5-1 to TRBJ2-5; weak D call: TRBD2 (6 bases). Gene TRBJ2-7 matches the end of the DNA better, so the J call may be wrong. CDR3 length equals 13 residues. Germline lookup yields CDR1 SGHRS and CDR2 YFSETQ. CDR3 amino acids: CASTGDGSYEQYF. The CDR3 nucleotides read TGCGCCAGCACGGGAGATGGTTCCTACGAGCAGTACTTC.

The chain uses TRBV29-1 and TRBJ2-3, with D perhaps TRBD2 (7 bases). Trimming removed 4 bases at V and 0 bases at J, with 20 bases between. This CDR3 spans 17 amino acids. From germline, CDR1 is SQVTM and CDR2 ANQGSEA. This CDR3 reads CSVGRGASSGSTDTQYF. The DNA of the CDR3 is TGCAGCGTTGGACGGGGGGCCTCGTCGGGAAGCACAGATACGCAGTATTTT.

V is TRBV7-6 and J is TRBJ2-7; D is uncertain. The J call is uncertain, as TRBJ2-1 better fits the DNA end. This CDR3 has 12 amino acids. Germline-derived CDR1 and CDR2 are SGHVS and FNYEAQ. Written as DNA, the CDR3 is TGTGCCAGCAGCTTCCAACCGAATGAGCAGTTCTTC. It encodes CASSFQPNEQFF.

This clonotype was seen only a few times. One end of the junction fails to match germline, which may point to a read error. V is TRBV10-3 and J is TRBJ2-7; D may correspond to TRBD1 or TRBD2 (5 bases each). This CDR3 has 13 amino acids. Looked up from germline, CDR1 is ENHRY and CDR2 is SYGVKD. CDR3 amino acids: CAINEGQGYEQYF. The CDR3 coding sequence is TGTGCCATCAATGAGGGCCAGGGCTACGAGCAGTACTTC.

This clonotype showed up just once. The germline gene is not matched at one end of the junction; a read error may be the cause. The V and J genes are TRBV3-1 and TRBJ2-3; D call uncertain. The CDR3 has 14 amino acids. Per germline, CDR1 LGHDT and CDR2 YNNKEL (reference sequence). The CDR3 spells CVSSQDTTTDTQYF. The CDR3 DNA follows: TGTGTCAGCAGCCAAGACACCACCACAGATACGCAGTATTTT.

The chain recombines TRBV29-1 with TRBJ2-4; tentatively, D is TRBD1 or TRBD2 (5 bases each). Trimming took off 3 bases at V and 4 bases at J, with 10 bases between the two ends. Per germline, CDR1 SQVTM and CDR2 ANQGSEA. The length of the CDR3 is 13 residues. DNA for the CDR3: TGCAGCGTTGAGTTGGGGGATAAAAACATTCAGTACTTC. This gives the protein CSVELGDKNIQYF.

The CDR3 nucleotides read TGTGCCAGCAGCCCGGACCCGGGGGCATCTGGAAACACCATATATTTT. It is translated as CASSPDPGASGNTIYF. The chain has TRBV5-5 and TRBJ1-3, with a tentative D call TRBD1 (6 bases). CDR1 is SGHKS, CDR2 YYEKEE, per germline (reference sequence). The CDR3 covers 16 residues. Trimming stripped 4 bases from V and 1 base from J, with 15 bases between.

V gene TRBV5-6 combines with J gene TRBJ2-3, with 9 bases aligning to TRBD1. This CDR3 contains 15 residues. Germline CDR1 SGHDT, CDR2 YYEEEE. The J segment lost 3 bases and the V segment lost 5 bases, leaving 7 bases of the junction unmatched. As DNA, the CDR3 is TGTGCCAGCAGGGGAGCACAGGGGGCTACAGATACGCAGTATTTT. Its translation is CASRGAQGATDTQYF.

This clonotype appeared a few times. Here the CDR3 DNA reads TGTGCCAGCAGTTACGGGGGTTTCAATGAGCAGTTCTTC. This translates into CASSYGGFNEQFF. The rearrangement uses TRBV6-5 and TRBJ2-1; D is perhaps TRBD1 or TRBD2 (5 bases each). This CDR3 has 13 amino acids. The germline gives CDR1 MNHEY, CDR2 SVGAGI. The V end lost 2 bases, the J end lost 6 bases, and 8 bases lay between the germline ends.

This clonotype was found a few times. J is TRBJ1-4 and V is TRBV7-6; D perhaps matches TRBD1 (5 bases). CDR3 length: 12 amino acids. Germline V lookup: CDR1 SGHVS, CDR2 FNYEAQ. The germline V and J ends were trimmed by 5 bases and 12 bases, with 13 bases remaining between them. The CDR3, as DNA: TGTGCCAGCAGCCCCCGACCGGGGGAACTGTTTTTT. This sequence encodes CASSPRPGELFF.